These 11 T cell receptor beta chains were all obtained from the same sample, sequenced in a study of cytomegalovirus exposure and HLA in healthy donors (TCRdb year 2017). The library was obtained by the immunoSEQ multiplex PCR assay. For the multiplex PCR, a mixture combining 60 forward primers for TCR Vbeta segments and 13 reverse primers for TCR Jbeta segments was used. In its TCRdb copy, this immuneACCESS table keeps in-frame sequences only and misses some clones. Where compared with another copy, unresolved V genes explain less than half of these, and the others have no known cause. The sample has hundreds of thousands of clones on record, 77% of them singletons. The top ten clonotypes cover roughly 2.6% of the sample. The sample comprised PBMCs. The receptors here all came from a woman in her fifties or sixties in good health and CMV-seropositive.

J is TRBJ2-7 and V is TRBV5-1, with a weak D call TRBD1 (6 bases). Trimming shortened V by 1 base and J by 0 bases, and 17 bases separated the two germline ends. Looked up from germline, CDR1 is SGHRS and CDR2 is YFSETQ. This CDR3 contains 17 residues. This CDR3 reads CASSLRTAPGSSYEQYF. The CDR3 nucleotides read TGCGCCAGCAGCTTGAGGACAGCCCCTGGGAGCTCCTACGAGCAGTACTTC. The whole variable domain, filled in from reference TRBV5-1 and TRBJ2-7, reads KAGVTQTPRYLIKTRGQQVTLSCSPISGHRSVSWYQQTPGQGLQFLFEYFSETQRNKGNFPGRFSGRQFSNSRSEMNVSTLELGDSALYLCASSLRTAPGSSYEQYFGPGTRLTVT.

The gene calls are TRBV6-1 and TRBJ1-5; D is undetermined. CDR3 length equals 17 residues. With 3 bases removed from V and 0 bases from J, the gap between germline ends came to 15 bases. Germline loops: CDR1 MNHNS, CDR2 SASEGT. The CDR3 DNA sequence: TGTGCCAGCAGTGAGCAAGCTTTCCTTTATAGCAATCAGCCCCAGCATTTT. It yields the protein CASSEQAFLYSNQPQHF.

This chain joins TRBV9 and TRBJ2-7, with a possible D match to TRBD1 (7 bases). V shed 4 bases and J shed 2 bases, with 16 bases lying between them. The CDR3 is made up of 15 amino acids. The germline V gene has CDR1 SGDLS and CDR2 YYNGEE. This CDR3 reads CASSPQTGRPYEQYF. CDR3 nucleotide sequence: TGTGCCAGCAGCCCCCAGACAGGGAGGCCCTACGAGCAGTACTTC. The entire variable domain, with the rest obtained from reference TRBV9 and TRBJ2-7, is as follows: DSGVTQTPKHLITATGQRVTLRCSPRSGDLSVYWYQQSLDQGLQFLIQYYNGEERAKGNILERFSAQQFPDLHSELNLSSLELGDSALYFCASSPQTGRPYEQYFGPGTRLTVT.

DNA for the CDR3: TGTGCCAGCAGTTCAGACAGGGGGCTGAGTGGCTACACCTTC. It yields the protein CASSSDRGLSGYTF. The chain employs TRBV6-6 and TRBJ1-2, with TRBD1 identical over 10 bases. This CDR3 is 14 amino acids long. Unmatched junction bases numbered 6, after V lost 4 bases and J lost 7 bases. The germline V gene has CDR1 MNHNY and CDR2 SVGAGI (reference sequence).

This clone appeared once. The chain uses TRBV28 and TRBJ2-3; 9 nucleotides align to TRBD2. V was clipped by 4 bases and J by 1 base; unmatched bases: 6. The CDR3 covers 16 residues. The germline gives CDR1 MDHEN, CDR2 SYDVKM. The CDR3 sequence is CASSSPAGGRTDTQYF. In DNA form, the CDR3 reads TGTGCCAGCAGTTCCCCGGCGGGGGGGCGCACAGATACGCAGTATTTT.

J is TRBJ2-7 and V is TRBV6-1, with a weak D call TRBD2 (6 bases). This CDR3 has 16 amino acids. V lost 3 bases and J 1 base, leaving 16 bases between the germline ends. In germline, CDR1 is MNHNS, CDR2 SASEGT. The CDR3 bases are TGTGCCAGCAGTGATCGGGGACTCAGAGCTTCCTACGAGCAGTACTTC. This codes for CASSDRGLRASYEQYF.

Of note for this clone: At one end the junction does not follow the germline gene, possibly because of a read error. This chain joins TRBV2 and TRBJ1-1; maybe TRBD1 (5 bases). CDR3 length equals 14 residues. Germline CDR1 reads SNHLY; CDR2 reads FYNNEI. CDR3 bases: TGTGCCAGCACTGAATACAGGATGAACACTGAAGCTTTCTTT. As protein: CASTEYRMNTEAFF.

This chain uses TRBV5-1 with TRBJ1-1; D gene uncertain. Germline V gives CDR1 SGHRS, CDR2 YFSETQ. V dropped 2 bases and J dropped 2 bases, with 7 bases sitting between them. The CDR3 extends over 13 amino acids. The CDR3 is CASSLDYNTEAFF. The CDR3 DNA is TGCGCCAGCAGCTTAGACTACAACACTGAAGCTTTCTTT.

The chain has TRBV9 and TRBJ2-2; 8 positions agree with TRBD2. After removal of 3 bases from V and 2 bases from J, the junction contained 9 bases not matched to a gene. Germline CDR1 and CDR2: SGDLS and YYNGEE. The CDR3 length is 17 residues. CDR3 amino acids: CASSGRGAVYNTGELFF. CDR3 coding DNA: TGTGCCAGCAGCGGGCGGGGGGCAGTTTATAACACCGGGGAGCTGTTTTTT.

This clone has just one count. V is TRBV4-2 and J is TRBJ2-5, with a possible D match to TRBD1 (5 bases). This CDR3 has 19 residues. Germline CDR1 reads LGHNA; CDR2 reads YNFKEQ. V was shortened by 4 bases and J by 5 bases, with 29 bases between the two germline ends. CDR3 sequence reads: CASSPYHSADTAGRETQYF. CDR3 nucleotide sequence: TGTGCCAGCAGCCCATACCACTCGGCGGACACGGCCGGCAGGGAGACCCAGTACTTC.

This clone was counted a few times. This chain uses TRBV28 with TRBJ2-7; 7 positions agree with TRBD1. With V trimmed by 6 bases and J by 4 bases, 9 bases remained unmatched. The germline gives CDR1 MDHEN, CDR2 SYDVKM. The CDR3 covers 14 residues. The CDR3 loop is CASRERDSEYEQYF. The DNA for the CDR3 is TGTGCCAGCAGGGAGAGGGACAGTGAGTACGAGCAGTACTTC.